This TCR beta chain was found in a study of identifying expanded T cells in peripheral blood. Study-wide points: About 1.2 clones differed between technical replicates, versus around 15 and 19 over time. Clone count variance between approximately two-week samples rose with total template count.

Notes on this clone: Its antigen is not known.

Germline CDR1 MGHRA, CDR2 YSYEKL. The CDR3 covers 14 residues. V was shortened by 10 bases and J by 3 bases, with 18 bases between the two germline ends. During the collection period, no donor immune events like infections were recorded. The protocol was immunoSEQ multiplex PCR, while the TCRdb copy is restricted to in-frame clones and leaves out a portion. The table includes approximately 90,000 clones, 80% to 90% detected once. The chain has TRBV4-1 and TRBJ1-1, with D unclear. The origin of this receptor is a person aged 18-70 years in good health. Sequenced input: blood. This chain's CDR3 is CATSPEGAYTEAFF. CDR3 DNA: TGCGCCACCTCGCCGGAGGGAGCGTACACTGAAGCTTTCTTT.